This entry features one T cell receptor beta chain sequence. This sample is drawn from a study of molecular identifiers for immune sequencing clone quantification. Sorting selected naive CD8 T cells with a CD8+CD4-CCR7+CD45RA+ phenotype. TCRdb used MiXCR to reprocess the PCR reads, holding one entry per CDR3 protein. In the table there are about 640,000 distinct CDR3 sequences, less than 20% of which are singletons. CDR1 and CDR2 from the germline V gene are SEHNR and FQNEAQ (reference sequence). This CDR3 is built from 12 residues. The V segment lost 5 bases and the J segment 9 bases; nucleotides outside the gene matches: 7.

Sequences were obtained from naive CD8+ T cells from blood, with Jurkat cell RNA spiked in. Subset reported: FACS-sorted CD8+CD4-CCR7+CD45RA+ naive T cells. This sequence joins TRBV7-9 and TRBJ2-7; 7 nucleotides agree with TRBD2. The sequence was obtained from a human donor in good health. Some libraries in this study had Jurkat cell RNA spiked in. CDR3 coding DNA: TGTGCCAGCAGCGATCTAGCGGCCGGGCAGTACTTC. This translates into CASSDLAAGQYF.